Listed here is a single TCR beta chain. This CDR3 spans 12 amino acids. The V gene's germline CDR1 is KGHSH and CDR2 LQKENI. Trimming removed 4 bases at V and 2 bases at J, with 5 bases between. TCRdb's table, derived via immunoSEQ multiplex PCR, lists solely in-frame clones and lacks some. The sample holds roughly 70,000 clones, 70% to 85% seen once. This record belongs to a study of PD-1 blockade in mismatch repair-deficient tumors. The input for sequencing was peripheral blood, taken 2 weeks after starting pembrolizumab. The clonotype was recovered from an adult with mismatch repair-deficient cancer. V usage is TRBV18 and J usage is TRBJ2-5; D call uncertain. The chain's CDR3 is CASSLKQETQYF. In DNA, the CDR3 is TGTGCCAGCTCACTAAAACAAGAGACCCAGTACTTC.